The T cell receptor beta chain under discussion was sequenced for a study of blood T cell repertoires in COVID-19. Study background: The study drew acute and convalescent COVID-19 samples from the United States, Italy and Spain.

Some clones are missing from TCRdb's copy, which holds only in-frame ones; the method was immunoSEQ multiplex PCR. The sample carries some 49,000 clones, around 81% recorded once. Followed longitudinally, the Seattle patients had been enrolled during active infection. Germline V CDR1 and CDR2: MNHEY, SVGAGI. This CDR3 comprises 16 residues. V lost 0 bases to trimming and J lost 3 bases; unmatched junction nucleotides: 4. The TCR comes from a woman of 80 years or more with COVID-19, enrolled during active disease. The sequencing sample was made of peripheral blood. This rearrangement joins TRBV6-5 to TRBJ2-7; 11 nucleotides align to TRBD2. The CDR3 protein is CASSYSILAGDYEQYF. CDR3 sequence (DNA): TGTGCCAGCAGTTACTCGATACTAGCGGGAGACTACGAGCAGTACTTC.